This is a list of T cell receptor beta chains from one sample in a study of blood T cell repertoires in COVID-19. Profiled with immunoSEQ multiplex PCR; TCRdb holds only in-frame clones, not every one. The sample consists of 120,000 to 150,000 clones, around 86% of them appearing once. Sequencing was done on a sample of peripheral blood. The receptors originated from an elderly woman with acute or convalescent COVID-19. Both conserved end residues are part of each CDR3. A D gene is named only where the DNA matches it firmly. Rows may omit the clone size; those that give it use once, few, many or a size class.

v_call,clone_size,j_call,d_call,cdr3_aa,cdr3_nt
TRBV7-9,-,TRBJ2-5,TRBD1,CASSSGGETQYF,TGTGCCAGCAGCTCAGGGGGAGAGACCCAGTACTTC
TRBV7-9,-,TRBJ1-2,-,CASSLVPGYGYTF,TGTGCCAGCAGCTTAGTGCCAGGGTATGGCTACACCTTC
TRBV5-4,-,TRBJ2-1,-,CASSLERDREQFF,TGTGCCAGCAGCTTGGAACGTGACAGGGAGCAGTTCTTC
TRBV6-1,-,TRBJ1-5,TRBD1,CASSEGDSSNQPQHF,TGTGCCAGCAGTGAAGGGGACAGTAGCAATCAGCCCCAGCATTTT
TRBV7-9,-,TRBJ2-5,-,CASSSSTQETQYF,TGTGCCAGCAGCTCCTCAACACAAGAGACCCAGTACTTC
TRBV29-1,-,TRBJ2-3,-,CSVVGNTDTQYF,TGCAGCGTTGTGGGCAACACAGATACGCAGTATTTT
TRBV5-4,-,TRBJ1-6,-,CASSPRGRQGFRSPLHF,TGTGCCAGCAGCCCTCGAGGCCGGCAGGGGTTTCGTTCACCCCTCCACTTT
TRBV7-6,once,TRBJ1-6,-,CASSVDVVGVTGNSPLHF,TGTGCCAGCAGCGTAGACGTCGTAGGCGTAACGGGGAATTCACCCCTCCACTTT
TRBV3-1/TRBV3-2,-,TRBJ2-1,-,CASSPTEGSRYNEQFF,TGTGCCAGCAGCCCGACCGAGGGCTCGCGGTACAATGAGCAGTTCTTC
TRBV7-8,-,TRBJ1-5,TRBD1,CASSPIPRLDRSDSQPQHF,TGTGCCAGCAGCCCAATACCCCGCCTGGACAGGTCTGATAGCCAGCCCCAGCATTTT
TRBV7-2,-,TRBJ1-4,-,CASSFRQYEKLFF,TGTGCCAGCAGCTTTAGACAGTATGAAAAACTGTTTTTT
TRBV9,once,TRBJ2-1,-,CASSVGLGNNEQFF,TGTGCCAGCAGCGTAGGACTCGGGAACAATGAGCAGTTCTTC
TRBV29-1,-,TRBJ1-2,TRBD1,CSVGDRGDGYTF,TGCAGCGTGGGGGACAGGGGGGATGGCTACACCTTC
TRBV6-5,-,TRBJ1-2,TRBD1,CASSYRQGRGNYGYTF,TGTGCCAGCAGTTACAGACAGGGAAGGGGTAACTATGGCTACACCTTC
TRBV12-3/TRBV12-4,few,TRBJ1-6,-,CASTKDSNSPLHF,TGTGCCAGCACCAAGGACAGTAATTCACCCCTCCACTTT
TRBV7-2,-,TRBJ2-7,-,CASSLVAGSYEQYF,TGTGCCAGCAGCTTAGTTGCAGGGTCCTACGAGCAGTACTTC
TRBV4-2,-,TRBJ2-1,-,CASSQATDSFYSYNEQFF,TGTGCCAGCAGCCAGGCCACCGACAGCTTCTACTCCTACAATGAGCAGTTCTTC
TRBV2,-,TRBJ1-4,TRBD1,CASGLDRGNEKLFF,TGTGCCAGCGGGTTGGACAGGGGCAATGAAAAACTGTTTTTT
TRBV20-1,-,TRBJ2-7,-,CSASEGPSYEQYF,TGCAGTGCCAGTGAGGGGCCCTCCTACGAGCAGTACTTC
TRBV3-1/TRBV3-2,-,TRBJ1-2,TRBD1,CASSGRDRGRGNTF,TGTGCCAGCAGCGGAAGGGACAGAGGCAGGGGGAACACCTTC
TRBV3-1/TRBV3-2,-,TRBJ1-6,-,CASSQDAGKYSPLHF,TGTGCCAGCAGCCAAGACGCAGGGAAGTATTCACCCCTCCACTTT
TRBV28,-,TRBJ2-1,-,CASSPPRDFYNEQFF,TGTGCCAGCAGTCCCCCCCGGGACTTCTACAATGAGCAGTTCTTC
TRBV7-2,-,TRBJ2-1,-,CASSSRFGSYNEQFF,TGTGCCAGCAGCTCTCGGTTCGGTTCCTACAATGAGCAGTTCTTC
TRBV28,-,TRBJ1-4,TRBD1,CASSITGTGDEKLFF,TGTGCCAGCAGTATTACCGGGACAGGGGATGAAAAACTGTTTTTT
TRBV28,few,TRBJ2-7,TRBD2,CASRPPPPSGTFREQYF,TGTGCCAGCAGACCACCCCCGCCCAGCGGGACTTTTCGCGAGCAGTACTTC
TRBV27,-,TRBJ2-2,TRBD2,CASSRAGEGTGELFF,TGTGCCAGCAGTCGTGCGGGGGAGGGAACCGGGGAGCTGTTTTTT
TRBV5-1,-,TRBJ1-1,-,CASSLARGAQVTEAFF,TGCGCCAGCAGCTTGGCTCGGGGGGCGCAAGTAACTGAAGCTTTCTTT
TRBV19,-,TRBJ2-4,TRBD1,CASSRTSGTGGAKNIQYF,TGTGCCAGTAGTCGCACCTCCGGGACAGGGGGCGCCAAAAACATTCAGTACTTC
TRBV4-2,once,TRBJ2-1,TRBD2,CASSQDATTSGSRNEQFF,TGTGCCAGCAGCCAAGATGCGACAACTAGCGGGAGTAGGAATGAGCAGTTCTTC
TRBV27,-,TRBJ1-5,TRBD1,CASSLLAPTGGKQPQHF,TGTGCCAGCAGTTTATTGGCCCCGACAGGGGGCAAACAGCCCCAGCATTTT
TRBV4-1,-,TRBJ1-3,-,CASSPRPGTGNTIYF,TGCGCCAGCAGCCCACGACCAGGGACTGGAAACACCATATATTTT
TRBV7-6,-,TRBJ2-7,TRBD2,CASSFSHGGGYEQYF,TGTGCCAGCAGCTTTTCCCACGGGGGAGGGTACGAGCAGTACTTC
TRBV7-8,once,TRBJ2-1,TRBD2,CASRPGGGGALGNEQFF,TGTGCCAGCAGGCCAGGAGGCGGGGGGGCCCTGGGGAATGAGCAGTTCTTC
TRBV18,-,TRBJ2-3,TRBD2,CASSPPTGGQGGTDTQYF,TGTGCCAGCTCACCACCGACGGGAGGGCAAGGGGGCACAGATACGCAGTATTTT
TRBV6-2/TRBV6-3,few,TRBJ1-2,-,CASSYSSGYTF,TGTGCCAGCAGTTACTCGAGCGGCTACACCTTC
TRBV21-1,-,TRBJ1-2,-,CASEAWVKGYTF,TGTGCCAGCGAGGCTTGGGTTAAAGGCTACACCTTC
TRBV5-1,-,TRBJ1-5,-,CASSPTTREGPQHF,TGCGCCAGCAGCCCGACAACGAGGGAGGGGCCCCAGCATTTT
TRBV6-5,few,TRBJ2-7,-,CASSRGQPPTYEQYF,TGTGCCAGCAGTCGAGGCCAGCCCCCAACATACGAGCAGTACTTC
TRBV27,-,TRBJ2-7,TRBD2,CASSPPTSRYEQYF,TGTGCCAGCAGTCCCCCGACTAGCAGATACGAGCAGTACTTC
TRBV2,-,TRBJ2-5,-,CASLGARNQETQYF,TGTGCCAGCCTGGGGGCGCGAAACCAAGAGACCCAGTACTTC
TRBV27,-,TRBJ2-7,-,CASSLRRGYEQYF,TGTGCCAGCAGTTTACGCAGGGGCTACGAGCAGTACTTC
TRBV18,-,TRBJ2-7,TRBD2,CASSPLAGDRYEQYF,TGTGCCAGCTCACCATTAGCGGGAGATCGGTACGAGCAGTACTTC
TRBV12-3/TRBV12-4,-,TRBJ1-3,-,CASRGTSGNTIYF,TGTGCCAGCAGGGGGACTTCTGGAAACACCATATATTTT